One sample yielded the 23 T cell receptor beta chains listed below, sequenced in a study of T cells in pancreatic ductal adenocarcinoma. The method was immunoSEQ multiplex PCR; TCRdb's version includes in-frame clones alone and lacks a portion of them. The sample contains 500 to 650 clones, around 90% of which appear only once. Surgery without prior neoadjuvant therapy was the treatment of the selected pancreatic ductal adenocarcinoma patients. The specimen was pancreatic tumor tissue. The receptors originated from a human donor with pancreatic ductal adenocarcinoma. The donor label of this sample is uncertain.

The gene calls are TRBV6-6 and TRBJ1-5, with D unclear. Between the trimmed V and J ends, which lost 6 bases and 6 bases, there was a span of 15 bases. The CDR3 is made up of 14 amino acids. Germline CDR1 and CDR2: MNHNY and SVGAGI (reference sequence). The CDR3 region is CASSPTTSGQPQHF. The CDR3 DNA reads TGTGCCAGCAGCCCCACTACGAGCGGTCAGCCCCAGCATTTT.

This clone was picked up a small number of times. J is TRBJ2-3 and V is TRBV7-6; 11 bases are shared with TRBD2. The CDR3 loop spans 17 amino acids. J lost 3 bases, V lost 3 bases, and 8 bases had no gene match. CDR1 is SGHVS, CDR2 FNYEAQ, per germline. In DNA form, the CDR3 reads TGTGCCAGCAGCTTCCAATTAGCGGGAGGGCCGACAGATACGCAGTATTTT. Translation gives CASSFQLAGGPTDTQYF. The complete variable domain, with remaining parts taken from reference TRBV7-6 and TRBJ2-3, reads GAGVSQSPRYKVTKRGQDVALRCDPISGHVSLYWYRQALGQGPEFLTYFNYEAQQDKSGLPNDRFSAERPEGSISTLTIQRTEQRDSAMYRCASSFQLAGGPTDTQYFGPGTRLTVL.

The CDR3 region has the DNA TGCGCCAGCAGTGAGCGGGAGCACGGGGAGCTGTTTTTT. This codes for CASSEREHGELFF. This chain connects TRBV10-2 to TRBJ2-2; possibly TRBD2 for D (6 bases). The CDR3 is made up of 13 amino acids. Trimming removed 2 bases at V and 7 bases at J, with 8 bases between. From germline, CDR1 is WSHSY and CDR2 SAAADI.

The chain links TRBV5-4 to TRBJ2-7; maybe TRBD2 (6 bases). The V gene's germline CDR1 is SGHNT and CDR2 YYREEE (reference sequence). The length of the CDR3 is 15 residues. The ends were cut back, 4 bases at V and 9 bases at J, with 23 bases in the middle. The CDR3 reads CASSRVGGAGARQYF. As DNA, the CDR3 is TGTGCCAGCAGCCGGGTGGGGGGAGCCGGAGCAAGGCAGTACTTC.

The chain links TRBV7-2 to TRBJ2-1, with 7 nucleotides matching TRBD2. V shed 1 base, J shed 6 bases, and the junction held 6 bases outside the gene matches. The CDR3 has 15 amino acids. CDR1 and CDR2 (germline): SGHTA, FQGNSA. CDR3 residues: CASSLGGLAVNEQFF. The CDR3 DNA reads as TGTGCCAGCAGCTTAGGAGGTCTAGCGGTCAATGAGCAGTTCTTC.

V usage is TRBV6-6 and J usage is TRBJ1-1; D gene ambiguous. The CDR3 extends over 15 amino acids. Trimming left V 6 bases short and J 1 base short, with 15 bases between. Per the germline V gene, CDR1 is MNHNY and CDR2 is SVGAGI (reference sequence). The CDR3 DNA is TGTGCCAGCAGCCTTCGGACGGTCGGGAACACTGAAGCTTTCTTT. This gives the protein CASSLRTVGNTEAFF.

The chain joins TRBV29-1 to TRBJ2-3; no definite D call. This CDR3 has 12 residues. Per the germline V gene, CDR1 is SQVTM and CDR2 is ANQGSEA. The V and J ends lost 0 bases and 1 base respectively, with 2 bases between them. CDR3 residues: CSVEDGTDTQYF. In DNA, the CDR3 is TGCAGCGTTGAAGACGGCACAGATACGCAGTATTTT.

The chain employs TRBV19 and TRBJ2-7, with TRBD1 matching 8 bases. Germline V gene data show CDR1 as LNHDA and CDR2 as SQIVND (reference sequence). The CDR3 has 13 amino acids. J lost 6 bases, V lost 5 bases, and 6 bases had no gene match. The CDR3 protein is CASSPGQAGEQYF. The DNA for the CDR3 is TGTGCCAGTAGTCCGGGACAGGCTGGCGAGCAGTACTTC.

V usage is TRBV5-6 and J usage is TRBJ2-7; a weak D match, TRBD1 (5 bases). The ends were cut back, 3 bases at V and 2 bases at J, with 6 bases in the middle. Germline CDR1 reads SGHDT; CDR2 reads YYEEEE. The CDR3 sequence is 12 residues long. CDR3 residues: CASSSQAYEQYF. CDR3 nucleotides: TGTGCCAGCAGCTCACAGGCCTACGAGCAGTACTTC.

As DNA, the CDR3 is TGTGCCAGCAGCTTAGTAGCCCCCCCCGGGGAGACCCAGTACTTC. Translation gives CASSLVAPPGETQYF. The chain couples TRBV7-2 to TRBJ2-5, with D uncertain. V was clipped by 1 base and J by 5 bases, with 14 bases between them. The CDR3 sequence is 15 residues long. Germline V gene sequence: CDR1 SGHTA, CDR2 FQGNSA. The complete variable domain, with remaining parts taken from reference TRBV7-2 and TRBJ2-5, reads GAGVSQSPSNKVTEKGKDVELRCDPISGHTALYWYRQSLGQGLEFLIYFQGNSAPDKSGLPSDRFSAERTGGSVSTLTIQRTQQEDSAVYLCASSLVAPPGETQYFGPGTRLLVL.

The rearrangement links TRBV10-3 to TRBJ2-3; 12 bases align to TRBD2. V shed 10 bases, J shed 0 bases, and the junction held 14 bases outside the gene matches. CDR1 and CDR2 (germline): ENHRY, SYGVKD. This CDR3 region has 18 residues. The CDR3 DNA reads TGTGCCACCTCCCAAGGACTAGCGGGAAGACCTAGCACAGATACGCAGTATTTT. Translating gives CATSQGLAGRPSTDTQYF.

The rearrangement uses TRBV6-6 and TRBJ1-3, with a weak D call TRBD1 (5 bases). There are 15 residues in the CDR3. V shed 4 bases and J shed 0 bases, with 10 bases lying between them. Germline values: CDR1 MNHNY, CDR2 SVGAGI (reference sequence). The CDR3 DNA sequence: TGTGCCAGCAGTTCCCCAGGGTACTCTGGAAACACCATATATTTT. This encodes CASSSPGYSGNTIYF.

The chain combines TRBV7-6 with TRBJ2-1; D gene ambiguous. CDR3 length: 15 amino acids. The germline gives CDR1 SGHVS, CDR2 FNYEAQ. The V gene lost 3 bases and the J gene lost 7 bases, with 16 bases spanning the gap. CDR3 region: CASSFNPVRANEQFF. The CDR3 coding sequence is TGTGCCAGCAGCTTTAACCCTGTTAGGGCAAATGAGCAGTTCTTC.

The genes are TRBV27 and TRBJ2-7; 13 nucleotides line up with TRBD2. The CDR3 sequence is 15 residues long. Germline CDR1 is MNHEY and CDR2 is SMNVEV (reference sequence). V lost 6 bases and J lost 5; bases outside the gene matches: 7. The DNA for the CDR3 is TGTGCCAGCAGACAAGGACTAGCGGGAGTCAACGAGCAGTACTTC. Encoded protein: CASRQGLAGVNEQYF.

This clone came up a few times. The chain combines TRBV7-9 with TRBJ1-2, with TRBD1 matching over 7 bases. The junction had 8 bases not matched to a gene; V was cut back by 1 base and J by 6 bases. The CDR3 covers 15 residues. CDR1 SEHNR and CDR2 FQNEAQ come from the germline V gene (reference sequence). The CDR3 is CASSLDPRQGHGYTF. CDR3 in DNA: TGTGCCAGCAGCTTAGACCCCAGACAGGGACATGGCTACACCTTC.

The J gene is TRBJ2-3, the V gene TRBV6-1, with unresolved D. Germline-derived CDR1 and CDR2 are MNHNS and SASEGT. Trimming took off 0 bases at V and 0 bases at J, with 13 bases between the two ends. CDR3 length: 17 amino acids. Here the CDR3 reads CASSEAIFSQSTDTQYF. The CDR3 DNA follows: TGTGCCAGCAGTGAAGCGATTTTCTCGCAAAGCACAGATACGCAGTATTTT.

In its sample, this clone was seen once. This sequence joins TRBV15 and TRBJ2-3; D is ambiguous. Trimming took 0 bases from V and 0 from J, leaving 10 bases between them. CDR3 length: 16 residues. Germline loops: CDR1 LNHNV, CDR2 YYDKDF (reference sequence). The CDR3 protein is CATSREADPSTDTQYF. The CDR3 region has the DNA TGTGCCACCAGCAGAGAGGCAGATCCTAGCACAGATACGCAGTATTTT.

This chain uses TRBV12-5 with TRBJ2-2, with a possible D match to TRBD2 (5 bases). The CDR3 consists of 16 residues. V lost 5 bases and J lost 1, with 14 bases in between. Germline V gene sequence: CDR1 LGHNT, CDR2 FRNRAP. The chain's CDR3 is CASGLHGGMNTGELFF. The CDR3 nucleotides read TGTGCTAGTGGTCTGCACGGAGGCATGAACACCGGGGAGCTGTTTTTT.

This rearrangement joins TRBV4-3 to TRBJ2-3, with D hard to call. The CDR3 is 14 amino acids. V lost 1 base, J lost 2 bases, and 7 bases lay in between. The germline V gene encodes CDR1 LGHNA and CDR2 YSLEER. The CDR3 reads CASSQGHVTDTQYF. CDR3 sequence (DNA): TGCGCCAGCAGCCAAGGACATGTCACAGATACGCAGTATTTT.

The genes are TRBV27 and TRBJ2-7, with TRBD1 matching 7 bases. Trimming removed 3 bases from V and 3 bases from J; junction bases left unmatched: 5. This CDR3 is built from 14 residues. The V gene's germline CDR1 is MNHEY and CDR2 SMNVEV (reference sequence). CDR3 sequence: CASSFRDSGYEQYF. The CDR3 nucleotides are TGTGCCAGCAGTTTTCGGGACAGCGGCTACGAGCAGTACTTC.

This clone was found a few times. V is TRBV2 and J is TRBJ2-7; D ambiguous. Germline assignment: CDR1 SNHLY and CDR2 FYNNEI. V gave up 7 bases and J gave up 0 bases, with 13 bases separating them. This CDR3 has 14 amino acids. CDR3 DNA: TGTGCCAGCATGGTCACGGCCAGCTCCTACGAGCAGTACTTC. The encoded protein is CASMVTASSYEQYF.

In DNA form, the CDR3 reads TGCGCCAGCAGCCAAGATGTTAATTGGAACCAGGACTCCTACGAGCAGTACTTC. The encoded protein is CASSQDVNWNQDSYEQYF. V and J are TRBV4-3 and TRBJ2-7, with D hard to call. V shed 0 bases and J shed 0 bases, with 18 bases lying between them. CDR3 length: 18 amino acids. Germline CDR1 LGHNA, CDR2 YSLEER.

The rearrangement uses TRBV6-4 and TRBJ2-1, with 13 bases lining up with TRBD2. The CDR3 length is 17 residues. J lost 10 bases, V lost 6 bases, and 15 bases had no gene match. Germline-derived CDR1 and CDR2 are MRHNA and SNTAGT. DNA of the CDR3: TGTGCCAGCAGCGGTCCCCCCGGGACTAGCGGGGTAGTAGAGCAGTTCTTC. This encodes CASSGPPGTSGVVEQFF.